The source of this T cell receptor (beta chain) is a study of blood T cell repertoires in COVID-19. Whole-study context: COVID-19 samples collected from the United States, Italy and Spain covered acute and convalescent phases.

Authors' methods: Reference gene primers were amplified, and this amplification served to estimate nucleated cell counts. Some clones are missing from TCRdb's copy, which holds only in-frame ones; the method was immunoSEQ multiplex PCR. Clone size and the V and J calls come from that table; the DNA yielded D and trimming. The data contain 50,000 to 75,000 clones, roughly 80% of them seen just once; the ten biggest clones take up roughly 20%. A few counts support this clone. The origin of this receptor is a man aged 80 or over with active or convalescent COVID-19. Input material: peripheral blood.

CDR3 sequence: CASSYSTRGGQPQHF. In DNA, the CDR3 is TGTGCCAGCAGTTACTCGACCCGAGGAGGTCAGCCCCAGCATTTT. V usage is TRBV6-5 and J usage is TRBJ1-5; D uncertain. The CDR3 loop spans 15 amino acids. The germline V gene has CDR1 MNHEY and CDR2 SVGAGI. The V end was cut by 0 bases, the J end by 6 bases, with 12 bases between.